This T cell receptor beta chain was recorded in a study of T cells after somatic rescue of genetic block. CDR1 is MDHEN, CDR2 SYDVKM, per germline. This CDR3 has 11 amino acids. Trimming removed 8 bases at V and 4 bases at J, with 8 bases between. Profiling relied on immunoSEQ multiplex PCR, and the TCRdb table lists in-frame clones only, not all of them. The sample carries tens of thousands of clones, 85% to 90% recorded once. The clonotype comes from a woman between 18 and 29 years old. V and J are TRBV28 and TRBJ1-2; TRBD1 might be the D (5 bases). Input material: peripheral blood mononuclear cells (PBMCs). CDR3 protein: CASGTSYGYTF. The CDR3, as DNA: TGTGCCAGCGGGACGTCCTATGGCTACACCTTC.